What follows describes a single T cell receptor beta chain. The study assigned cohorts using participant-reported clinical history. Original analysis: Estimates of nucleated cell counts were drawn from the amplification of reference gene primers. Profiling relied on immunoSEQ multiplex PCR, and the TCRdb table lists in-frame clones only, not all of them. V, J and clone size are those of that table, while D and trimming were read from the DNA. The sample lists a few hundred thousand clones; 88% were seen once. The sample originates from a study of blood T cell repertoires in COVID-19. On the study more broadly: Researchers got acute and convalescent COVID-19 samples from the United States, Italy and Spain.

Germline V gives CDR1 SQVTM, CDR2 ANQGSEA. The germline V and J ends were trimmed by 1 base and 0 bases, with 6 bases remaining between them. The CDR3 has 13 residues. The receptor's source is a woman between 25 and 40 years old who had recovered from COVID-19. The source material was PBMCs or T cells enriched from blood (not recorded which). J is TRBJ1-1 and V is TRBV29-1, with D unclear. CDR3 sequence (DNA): TGCAGCGTTGAAGTTAGATTGAACACTGAAGCTTTCTTT. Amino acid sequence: CSVEVRLNTEAFF.